A single sample is the source of the 32 T cell receptor beta chains below, sequenced in a study of radiotherapy plus CTLA-4 blockade in lung cancer. The method was immunoSEQ multiplex PCR; TCRdb's version includes in-frame clones alone and lacks a portion of them. The table has about 41,000 clones, less than 85% seen once; the top ten hold about 9%. Sequenced material: peripheral blood, taken from a patient treated with radiotherapy plus ipilimumab. The receptors stem from a human donor with non-small cell lung cancer who had stable disease on radiotherapy plus ipilimumab.

The rearrangement uses TRBV9 and TRBJ1-3; TRBD1 is a possible D gene (5 bases). V was shortened by 2 bases and J by 4 bases, with 10 bases between the two germline ends. This CDR3 region has 14 residues. Germline V CDR1 and CDR2: SGDLS, YYNGEE. The CDR3: CASSVQGDGNTIYF. CDR3 DNA: TGTGCCAGCAGCGTTCAGGGAGACGGAAACACCATATATTTT.

A few counts support this clone. The genes are TRBV5-8 and TRBJ1-2, with TRBD1 as a possible D gene (6 bases). Germline values: CDR1 SGHTS, CDR2 YDEGEE. V was cut by 1 base and J by 4 bases, with 8 bases left in between. The CDR3 has 13 residues. The CDR3 region is CASSLTGPYGYTF. CDR3 nucleotide sequence: TGTGCCAGCAGCTTGACAGGGCCCTATGGCTACACCTTC.

The rearrangement links TRBV18 to TRBJ2-7; 8 bases are a match to TRBD1. This CDR3 contains 14 residues. Per the germline V gene, CDR1 is KGHSH and CDR2 is LQKENI. V lost 3 bases and J lost 0; bases outside the gene matches: 1. The CDR3 sequence: CASSPGQVSYEQYF. DNA of the CDR3: TGTGCCAGCTCACCGGGACAGGTCTCCTACGAGCAGTACTTC.

The rearrangement joins TRBV6-5 to TRBJ1-5, with a possible D match to TRBD1 (6 bases). Per the germline V gene, CDR1 is MNHEY and CDR2 is SVGAGI. This CDR3 has 13 residues. Between the trimmed V and J ends, which lost 7 bases and 4 bases, there was a span of 11 bases. The CDR3 spells CASIQGGNQPQHF. The CDR3, as DNA: TGTGCCAGCATACAGGGTGGGAATCAGCCCCAGCATTTT.

The chain has TRBV5-1 and TRBJ1-5, with D uncertain. Germline V gene sequence: CDR1 SGHRS, CDR2 YFSETQ. The CDR3 consists of 15 residues. The V and J ends lost 0 bases and 7 bases respectively, with 14 bases between them. CDR3 region: CASSLGPSAGQPQHF. The CDR3, as DNA: TGCGCCAGCAGCTTGGGTCCCTCGGCAGGACAGCCCCAGCATTTT.

This clone occurred once. V is TRBV27 and J is TRBJ2-1; TRBD1 might be the D (6 bases). Germline CDR1 and CDR2: MNHEY and SMNVEV (reference sequence). Trimming left V 2 bases short and J 4 bases short, with 12 bases between. The CDR3 is 15 amino acids. The CDR3 is CASSLNQGKYNEQFF. The CDR3 DNA follows: TGTGCCAGCAGTTTAAATCAGGGGAAGTACAATGAGCAGTTCTTC.

The J gene is TRBJ1-5, the V gene TRBV6-6, with a weak D call TRBD1 (6 bases). Between the trimmed V and J ends, which lost 8 bases and 2 bases, there was a span of 19 bases. CDR1 MNHNY and CDR2 SVGAGI come from the germline V gene (reference sequence). The CDR3 contains 16 residues. DNA for the CDR3: TGTGCCAGCCGGAACCAGGGGATCGTAGGCAATCAGCCCCAGCATTTT. This codes for CASRNQGIVGNQPQHF.

This clone turned up a few times. V is TRBV18 and J is TRBJ1-2, with D perhaps matching TRBD1 (5 bases). The germline V gene encodes CDR1 KGHSH and CDR2 LQKENI. Trimming pared 4 bases from V and 3 bases from J, leaving 9 bases between. The CDR3 consists of 13 residues. CDR3 in DNA: TGTGCCAGCTCACGAGGGACGGACTATGGCTACACCTTC. As protein: CASSRGTDYGYTF.

This clone was seen a handful of times. V usage is TRBV12-5 and J usage is TRBJ1-2; 7 positions agree with TRBD1. The CDR3 consists of 14 residues. Per germline, CDR1 LGHNT and CDR2 FRNRAP. Trimming took 1 base from V and 7 from J; bases not matched to a gene: 6. The CDR3 DNA follows: TGTGCTAGTGGTTTGGGCCAGACAGGGAGTGGCTACACCTTC. Translating it yields CASGLGQTGSGYTF.

The chain uses TRBV7-2 and TRBJ2-5, with 7 bases matching TRBD2. V lost 10 bases to trimming and J lost 5 bases; unmatched junction nucleotides: 13. Germline lookup yields CDR1 SGHTA and CDR2 FQGNSA. The CDR3 consists of 14 residues. CDR3 sequence reads: CATQERGVSETQYF. The CDR3 bases are TGTGCCACTCAGGAACGGGGGGTCTCGGAGACCCAGTACTTC.

The V and J genes are TRBV18 and TRBJ1-3; maybe TRBD1 (6 bases). The CDR3 sequence is 15 residues long. V shed 0 bases and J shed 2 bases, with 8 bases lying between them. Germline assignment: CDR1 KGHSH and CDR2 LQKENI. The CDR3 loop is CASSPPGTTGNTIYF. CDR3 nucleotides: TGTGCCAGCTCACCACCCGGGACAACTGGAAACACCATATATTTT. Full variable domain (rest looked up from reference TRBV18 and TRBJ1-3): NAGVMQNPRHLVRRRGQEARLRCSPMKGHSHVYWYRQLPEEGLKFMVYLQKENIIDESGMPKERFSAEFPKEGPSILRIQQVVRGDSAAYFCASSPPGTTGNTIYFGEGSWLTVV.

Here the CDR3 reads CASSYDRGGSGPQHF. In nucleotides, the CDR3 is TGTGCCAGCAGTTACGACAGGGGAGGCTCCGGGCCCCAGCATTTT. This rearrangement joins TRBV6-5 to TRBJ1-5, with 8 bases that match TRBD1. After removal of 2 bases from V and 9 bases from J, the junction contained 9 bases not matched to a gene. The germline V gene has CDR1 MNHEY and CDR2 SVGAGI. This CDR3 has 15 amino acids.

This clone was counted only a few times. The chain couples TRBV7-9 to TRBJ1-6; a possible D gene is TRBD1 (5 bases). Trimming took 2 bases from V and 7 from J, leaving 15 bases between them. Germline lookup yields CDR1 SEHNR and CDR2 FQNEAQ (reference sequence). The CDR3 covers 16 residues. The CDR3 DNA sequence: TGTGCCAGCAGCTTACATCCCGGGACGGGAAATTCACCCCTCCACTTT. Protein sequence: CASSLHPGTGNSPLHF.

The gene calls are TRBV6-5 and TRBJ2-7; no definite D call. Between the trimmed V and J ends, which lost 0 bases and 2 bases, there was a span of 11 bases. Germline assignment: CDR1 MNHEY and CDR2 SVGAGI. The CDR3 is 15 amino acids. The CDR3 region is CASSYSTGRTYEQYF. The CDR3 bases are TGTGCCAGCAGTTACTCGACGGGCAGGACCTACGAGCAGTACTTC.

The chain links TRBV6-4 to TRBJ1-2; 8 positions agree with TRBD1. The CDR3 has 14 residues. Per germline, CDR1 MRHNA and CDR2 SNTAGT. The J segment lost 8 bases and the V segment lost 6 bases, leaving 11 bases of the junction unmatched. The CDR3, as DNA: TGTGCCAGCAGCTCCGGGACAGGTGGACAGGGCTACACCTTC. This translates into CASSSGTGGQGYTF.

V is TRBV12-5 and J is TRBJ2-5, with D unresolved. V was trimmed by 0 bases and J by 2 bases, leaving 13 bases between them. The CDR3 sequence is 16 residues long. Germline loops: CDR1 LGHNT, CDR2 FRNRAP. CDR3 amino acids: CASGLVVGTAQETQYF. CDR3 nucleotide sequence: TGTGCTAGTGGTTTGGTAGTCGGCACAGCTCAAGAGACCCAGTACTTC.

This chain uses TRBV13 with TRBJ2-3, with a possible D match to TRBD1 (6 bases). Trimming shortened V by 1 base and J by 3 bases, and 8 bases separated the two germline ends. The germline CDR1 and CDR2 sequences are PRHDT and FYEKMQ (reference sequence). CDR3 length: 14 residues. CDR3 DNA sequence: TGTGCCAGCAGCTTAGTGGGGGCAACAGATACGCAGTATTTT. It specifies CASSLVGATDTQYF.

This sequence joins TRBV9 and TRBJ1-1, with 9 positions matching TRBD1. From germline, CDR1 is SGDLS and CDR2 YYNGEE. Unmatched junction bases numbered 5, after V lost 0 bases and J lost 8 bases. The CDR3 is made up of 14 amino acids. CDR3 amino acids: CASSVEGQGVEAFF. CDR3 nucleotides: TGTGCCAGCAGCGTAGAGGGACAGGGAGTAGAAGCTTTCTTT. Drawing the rest from reference TRBV9 and TRBJ1-1, the complete variable domain is DSGVTQTPKHLITATGQRVTLRCSPRSGDLSVYWYQQSLDQGLQFLIQYYNGEERAKGNILERFSAQQFPDLHSELNLSSLELGDSALYFCASSVEGQGVEAFFGQGTRLTVV.

In DNA, the CDR3 is TGTGCCAGCAGCTTAGGACTAGCGGGGAGCCAAGAGACCCAGTACTTC. Residues: CASSLGLAGSQETQYF. V is TRBV7-2 and J is TRBJ2-5; 11 bases are shared with TRBD2. J gave up 1 base and V 1 base, and 2 bases lay outside the gene matches. The CDR3 loop spans 16 amino acids. Germline V gene sequence: CDR1 SGHTA, CDR2 FQGNSA.

This chain links TRBV6-6 with TRBJ2-7; D perhaps matches TRBD2 (5 bases). Trimming cost V 6 bases and J 4 bases, with 16 bases left between them. Germline V lookup: CDR1 MNHNY, CDR2 SVGAGI (reference sequence). This CDR3 has 14 residues. The DNA for the CDR3 is TGTGCCAGCAGACTTTCAGCCGGACTTTACGAGCAGTACTTC. The encoded protein is CASRLSAGLYEQYF.

This chain uses TRBV28 with TRBJ2-5; D may match TRBD1 or TRBD2 (5 bases each). The germline CDR1 and CDR2 sequences are MDHEN and SYDVKM. This CDR3 comprises 13 residues. V was clipped by 9 bases and J by 5 bases, with 16 bases between them. The CDR3 loop reads CASVGVGWETQYF. The CDR3 DNA is TGTGCCAGTGTGGGGGTGGGTTGGGAGACCCAGTACTTC.

The chain carries TRBV6-5 and TRBJ1-3; TRBD1 matches 10 bases. There are 16 residues in the CDR3. Germline V CDR1 and CDR2: MNHEY, SVGAGI. Trimming removed 0 bases from V and 6 bases from J; junction bases left unmatched: 5. Here the CDR3 reads CASSYSDRGLANTIYF. The CDR3 bases are TGTGCCAGCAGTTACTCGGACAGGGGGTTAGCAAACACCATATATTTT.

This chain uses TRBV10-2 with TRBJ1-1, with TRBD1 matching 11 bases. The CDR3 spans 16 residues. V lost 3 bases and J lost 4; bases outside the gene matches: 7. Germline-derived CDR1 and CDR2 are WSHSY and SAAADI. CDR3 sequence (DNA): TGCGCCAGCAGTGACGGGACAGGGGGTCTGGGCACTGAAGCTTTCTTT. Translating gives CASSDGTGGLGTEAFF.

DNA for the CDR3: TGCGCCAGCAGCTTGGGGAAGGGGGACGAGCAGTACTTC. Protein product: CASSLGKGDEQYF. The chain combines TRBV5-1 with TRBJ2-7; TRBD1 might be the D (6 bases). Germline loops: CDR1 SGHRS, CDR2 YFSETQ. V lost 0 bases and J 5 bases, leaving 9 bases between the germline ends. The CDR3 length is 13 residues.

CDR3 residues: CASSQGWGEQYF. CDR3 DNA: TGTGCCAGCTCTCAAGGATGGGGCGAGCAGTACTTC. This rearrangement joins TRBV18 to TRBJ2-7; D not certain. The CDR3 totals 12 residues. Trimming stripped 6 bases from V and 6 bases from J, with 12 bases between. The germline CDR1 and CDR2 sequences are KGHSH and LQKENI.

The chain couples TRBV7-7 to TRBJ1-1; no clear D gene. CDR3 length: 15 residues. Germline CDR1 is SSHAT and CDR2 is FNYEAQ (reference sequence). Trimming cost V 1 base and J 0 bases, with 9 bases left between them. The CDR3, as DNA: TGTGCCAGCAGCTTAGACGACACCATGAACACTGAAGCTTTCTTT. Encoded protein: CASSLDDTMNTEAFF. Full variable domain (missing parts from reference TRBV7-7 and TRBJ1-1): GAGVSQSPRYKVTKRGQDVTLRCDPISSHATLYWYQQALGQGPEFLTYFNYEAQPDKSGLPSDRFSAERPEGSISTLTIQRTEQRDSAMYRCASSLDDTMNTEAFFGQGTRLTVV.

The CDR3 spells CATRPRVFADTQYF. The CDR3 DNA sequence: TGCGCCACCAGACCGAGGGTCTTCGCGGATACGCAGTATTTT. This chain uses TRBV5-1 with TRBJ2-3; a weak D match, TRBD2 (5 bases). The germline CDR1 and CDR2 sequences are SGHRS and YFSETQ. The V and J ends lost 9 bases and 6 bases respectively, with 20 bases between them. The CDR3 length is 14 residues. Using reference TRBV5-1 and TRBJ2-3 for the parts outside the CDR3, the full variable domain is KAGVTQTPRYLIKTRGQQVTLSCSPISGHRSVSWYQQTPGQGLQFLFEYFSETQRNKGNFPGRFSGRQFSNSRSEMNVSTLELGDSALYLCATRPRVFADTQYFGPGTRLTVL.

V usage is TRBV11-2 and J usage is TRBJ2-7, with TRBD2 matching 10 bases. The junction had 5 bases not matched to a gene; V was cut back by 1 base and J by 2 bases. Germline loops: CDR1 SGHAT, CDR2 FQNNGV. The CDR3 totals 16 residues. The CDR3 DNA is TGTGCCAGCAGCTTAGCGCTAGCGGGGGTCGCCTACGAGCAGTACTTC. Translation gives CASSLALAGVAYEQYF.

This clone qualifies as medium-sized. The rearrangement links TRBV12-5 to TRBJ2-7, with 7 bases that match TRBD1. This CDR3 is built from 16 residues. J gave up 3 bases and V 0 bases, and 8 bases lay outside the gene matches. CDR1 and CDR2 (germline): LGHNT, FRNRAP. The CDR3 sequence: CASGLVKRWDSYEQYF. CDR3 DNA sequence: TGTGCTAGTGGTTTGGTAAAAAGGTGGGACAGCTACGAGCAGTACTTC.

The chain couples TRBV7-9 to TRBJ1-5, with D hard to call. Trimming left V 1 base short and J 4 bases short, with 11 bases between. The CDR3 runs to 15 residues. The germline V gene encodes CDR1 SEHNR and CDR2 FQNEAQ (reference sequence). This CDR3 reads CASSLGEHGNQPQHF. As DNA, the CDR3 is TGTGCCAGCAGCTTAGGGGAGCACGGTAATCAGCCCCAGCATTTT.

The genes are TRBV6-5 and TRBJ1-5; perhaps TRBD1 as D (6 bases). Trimming stripped 6 bases from V and 1 base from J, with 10 bases between. Germline loops: CDR1 MNHEY, CDR2 SVGAGI. This CDR3 contains 14 residues. The chain's CDR3 is CASRGQLSNQPQHF. In DNA form, the CDR3 reads TGTGCCAGCAGAGGACAGCTCAGCAATCAGCCCCAGCATTTT.

The genes are TRBV5-4 and TRBJ1-6, with a weak D call TRBD1 (6 bases). Trimming removed 0 bases from V and 10 bases from J, with 17 bases in between. Looked up from germline, CDR1 is SGHNT and CDR2 is YYREEE (reference sequence). This CDR3 has 16 amino acids. CDR3 loop: CASSLVRGATDSPLHF. The CDR3 nucleotides are TGTGCCAGCAGCTTGGTTCGGGGGGCAACAGACTCACCCCTCCACTTT.